This is a list of T cell receptor beta chains from one sample in a study of shared clonotypes between healthy human individuals. Produced via immunoSEQ multiplex PCR; TCRdb's table is partial and in-frame only. This table holds over a million clones, 97% to 99% found once. Sequencing was carried out using naive CD4+ T cells sorted from blood. These receptors were taken from a young man in good health. Both conserved end residues are part of each CDR3. Fields, in order: CDR3 length, V gene, D gene, CDR3 protein. The D gene is left open where the match is weak.

17,TRBV5-1,TRBD2,CASTPGLAGGLYNEQFF
15,TRBV4-2,NA,CASSQVVENTGELFF
11,TRBV20-1,NA,CSLLSYNEQFF
14,TRBV5-3,TRBD1,CARSLGDRGYEQYF
15,TRBV7-6,NA,CASSLLSGNTGELFF
13,TRBV6-5,TRBD2,CASRLGLAREQFF
13,TRBV18,NA,CASSPEGISGYTF
15,TRBV11-2,TRBD2,CASSFRIAGQETQYF
13,TRBV5-1,NA,CASSLETIGTQYF
13,TRBV18,NA,CASSPGQIYGYTF
14,TRBV19,NA,CASSIGTGLYEQYF
14,TRBV29-1,NA,CSVLGGPNNYGYTF
15,TRBV18,NA,CASSPAGVLDYGYTF
16,TRBV6-5,NA,CASSYSPGGGTYEQYF
13,TRBV9,NA,CASSVASFNEQFF
15,TRBV27,TRBD1,CASGRGPGVGQPQHF
13,TRBV30,NA,CAWSQNLGNEQFF
16,TRBV5-1,NA,CASSLGAALSYNEQFF
13,TRBV7-7,NA,CASSLDWGTEAFF
16,TRBV27,NA,CASSLSGRPSNQPQHF
12,TRBV6-1,NA,CASRVRPYEQYF
16,TRBV5-1,TRBD1,CASSLVYRGRNTEAFF
15,TRBV7-9,NA,CASSENRVTNEKLFF
18,TRBV4-1,NA,CASSQDSPGPGSSYEQYF
16,TRBV4-1,TRBD2,CASSPGLAGGPNEQFF
15,TRBV5-4,NA,CASSTRDTSNYGYTF
14,TRBV14,TRBD1,CASSKGQLNTEAFF
14,TRBV4-1,NA,CASSQPPKADTQYF
14,TRBV7-2,NA,CASRRFAPEDGYTF
16,TRBV28,TRBD1,CASSFITGGIAYEQYF
14,TRBV29-1,TRBD2,CSAILHSGNYEQYF
16,TRBV23-1,TRBD1,CASRVRGQPVWEKLFF
15,TRBV11-2,TRBD2,CASSLLAGGYNEQFF
13,TRBV28,NA,CASSLGGGTEAFF
16,TRBV5-1,NA,CASSPSRDTFPNEQFF
14,TRBV5-5,NA,CASSLLRETGELFF
13,TRBV5-4,TRBD1,CASSPDRYYGYTF
17,TRBV5-4,TRBD1,CASSRGQGGGSNQPQHF
16,TRBV5-1,TRBD1,CASSLARGTGMETQYF
11,TRBV29-1,NA,CSVAGIDEQYF
14,TRBV5-4,NA,CASSLGGMGTEAFF
15,TRBV5-1,NA,CASSAGASLNTEAFF